This T cell receptor (beta chain) was observed in a study of T cell responses to AZD1222 COVID-19 vaccine. Points from the study as a whole: Repertoires were sampled only after the peak T cell response. When two AZD1222 doses had been given, Spike-specific TCR breadth and depth rose. Spike-wide vaccine-associated CD4 TCRs dominated at 160-218 and 743-854.

Method: immunoSEQ multiplex PCR; TCRdb's copy keeps in-frame clones and lacks some. Of approximately 150,000 clones in the sample, approximately 90% were seen once. V gave up 0 bases and J gave up 9 bases; unmatched junction bases: 13. CDR1 and CDR2 (germline): SGHNT, YENEEA. This CDR3 region has 17 residues. Points on this clone: Antigen: not known.

The material was peripheral blood, obtained 28 days after the second AZD1222 dose. The chain is built from TRBV11-3 and TRBJ2-1; TRBD1 aligns across 8 bases. This receptor was obtained from an adult who received the AZD1222 COVID-19 vaccine. This chain's CDR3 is CASSLDRVGQGSTEQFF. Here the CDR3 DNA reads TGTGCCAGCAGCTTAGATCGGGTCGGACAGGGAAGCACTGAGCAGTTCTTC.